This record concerns one TCR beta chain sequence. Its antigen is not known. The sample originates from a study of CXCR3-negative and CXCR3-positive naive CD8 T cells. Notes on the study in general: Comparison of naive cells showed more hydrophobic TRB CDR3s in CXCR3-positive than in CXCR3-negative naive cells. Naive CXCR3-positive and CXCR3-negative cells shared TRBV-TRBJ usage; memory cells diverged.

Via 5' RACE with UMI labels, TRB cDNA libraries were prepared. From the 5' RACE reads, TCRdb lists one entry per CDR3 protein and no DNA. There are some 150,000 distinct CDR3 sequences in the sample, with about 0.27% held by the top ten. CDR1 and CDR2 (germline): SGHDN, FVKESK. This CDR3 spans 14 amino acids. Sequencing used naive CXCR3+ CD8+ T cells from blood. Subset denoted: CD45RO-CCR7+CD27+CD95- naive CD8+ T cells expressing CXCR3 (TNR3+). The chain links TRBV14 to TRBJ2-7; TCRdb designates TRBD1, a call that cannot be tested without DNA. This receptor was taken from a human donor in good health. Some clones in this sample may be carry-over from other donors' samples. CDR3 in amino acids: CASSQAPGQGKQYF.